This T cell receptor (beta chain) was observed in a study of control samples from healthy donors and cancer patients. Sequenced by immunoSEQ multiplex PCR; TCRdb stores in-frame clones only, minus some. The sample has some 99,000 clones, 90% seen once. The specimen was blood. The source is a human donor in good health. The donor label of this sample is uncertain.

CDR3 protein: CAIRPEIGNTEAFF. The CDR3, as DNA: TGTGCCATCAGGCCAGAGATCGGGAACACTGAAGCTTTCTTT. V and J are TRBV10-3 and TRBJ1-1; D call uncertain. In germline, CDR1 is ENHRY, CDR2 SYGVKD. The CDR3 is 14 amino acids. The V end was cut by 6 bases, the J end by 1 base, with 12 bases between.